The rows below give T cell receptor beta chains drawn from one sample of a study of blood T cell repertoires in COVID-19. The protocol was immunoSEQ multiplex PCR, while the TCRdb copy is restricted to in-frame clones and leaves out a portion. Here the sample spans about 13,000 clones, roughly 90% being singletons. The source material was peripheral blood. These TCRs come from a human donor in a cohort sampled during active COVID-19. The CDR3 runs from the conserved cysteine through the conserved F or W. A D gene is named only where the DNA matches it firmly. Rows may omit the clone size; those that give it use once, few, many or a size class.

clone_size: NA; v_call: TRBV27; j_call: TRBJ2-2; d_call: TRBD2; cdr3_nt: TGTGCCAGCATGGCGGGGGGGCCTGCCGGGGAGCTGTTTTTT; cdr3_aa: CASMAGGPAGELFF
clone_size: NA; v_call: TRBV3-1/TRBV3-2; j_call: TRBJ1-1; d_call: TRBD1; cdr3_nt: TGTGCCAGCAGCCGGGGACAGGGTTTGGCTTTCTTT; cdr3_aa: CASSRGQGLAFF
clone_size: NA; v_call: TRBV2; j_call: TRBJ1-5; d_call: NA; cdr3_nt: TGTGCCAGCAGTGAACATGGCGGCGCTAGCAATCAGCCCCAGCATTTT; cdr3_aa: CASSEHGGASNQPQHF
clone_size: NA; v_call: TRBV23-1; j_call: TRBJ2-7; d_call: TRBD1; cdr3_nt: TGCGCCAGCAGTCAATCAGCCGAGACAGGGACCGCCTACGAGCAGTACTTC; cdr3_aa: CASSQSAETGTAYEQYF
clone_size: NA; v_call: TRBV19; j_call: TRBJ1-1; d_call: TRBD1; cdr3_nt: TGTGCCAGTAGTCCCCTTACAGGGGCTGGGACTGAAGCTTTCTTT; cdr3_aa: CASSPLTGAGTEAFF
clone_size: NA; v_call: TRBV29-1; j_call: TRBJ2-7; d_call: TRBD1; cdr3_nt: TGCAGCGTACGAACCCGGACAGGGCTGTACGAGCAGTACTTC; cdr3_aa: CSVRTRTGLYEQYF
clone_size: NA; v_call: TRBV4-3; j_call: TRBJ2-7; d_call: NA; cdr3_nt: TGCGCCAGCAGCCAATCTCCCTCCAGTGTTGCGGACGAGCAGTACTTC; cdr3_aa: CASSQSPSSVADEQYF
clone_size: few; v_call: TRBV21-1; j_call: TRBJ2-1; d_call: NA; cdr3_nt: TGTGCCAGCAGCAAAGACGGGAAAAACCCAGGACAGGGAACCTACAATGAGCAGTTCTTC; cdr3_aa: CASSKDGKNPGQGTYNEQFF
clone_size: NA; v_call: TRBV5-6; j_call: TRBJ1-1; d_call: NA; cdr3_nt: TGTGCCAGCAGCTTTCGAGTGATGGACACTGAAGCTTTCTTT; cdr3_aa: CASSFRVMDTEAFF
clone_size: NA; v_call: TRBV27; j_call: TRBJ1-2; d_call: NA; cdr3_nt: TGTGCCAGCAGTTTTTGGAGACAGGTTCGTTCCCTGTTTGATTCGCACTATGGCTACACCTTC; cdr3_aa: CASSFWRQVRSLFDSHYGYTF
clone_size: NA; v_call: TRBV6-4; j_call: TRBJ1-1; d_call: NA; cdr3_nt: TGTGCCAGCAGTGCCTCAGGGGTACCCGAAGCTTTCTTT; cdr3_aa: CASSASGVPEAFF
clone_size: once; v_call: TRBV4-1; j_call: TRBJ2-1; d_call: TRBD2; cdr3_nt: TGCGCCAGCAGCCAAGCTCCCTATATTCGCGGGAGGGCCATTAATGAGCAGTTCTTC; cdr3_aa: CASSQAPYIRGRAINEQFF
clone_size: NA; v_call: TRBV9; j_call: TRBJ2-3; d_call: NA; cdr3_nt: TGTGCCAGCAGCGTAGGTCCGGGAGATACGCAGTATTTT; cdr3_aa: CASSVGPGDTQYF
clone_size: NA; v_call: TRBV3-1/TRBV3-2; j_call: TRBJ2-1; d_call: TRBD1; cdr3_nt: TGTGCCAGCAGCCAGGGGACAGGGCAAGACAATGAGCAGTTCTTC; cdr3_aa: CASSQGTGQDNEQFF
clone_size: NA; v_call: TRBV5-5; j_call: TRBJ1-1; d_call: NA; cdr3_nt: TGTGCCAGCAGCCCGGAACAGGCCCTACACTCTGAAGCTTTCTTT; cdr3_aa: CASSPEQALHSEAFF
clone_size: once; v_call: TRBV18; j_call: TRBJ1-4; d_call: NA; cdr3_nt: TGTGCCAGCTCAGGATCGGGGGATCGGAGTGAAAAACTGTTTTTT; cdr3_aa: CASSGSGDRSEKLFF
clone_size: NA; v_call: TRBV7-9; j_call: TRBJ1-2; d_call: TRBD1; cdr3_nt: TGTGCCAGCAGCGATGGGACAGGGGGGGAAGGCTACACCTTC; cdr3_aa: CASSDGTGGEGYTF
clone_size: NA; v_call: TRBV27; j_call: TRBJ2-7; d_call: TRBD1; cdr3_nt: TGTGCCAGCAGTTTTTACGGGACAGGGGCCTACGAGCAGTACTTC; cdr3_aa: CASSFYGTGAYEQYF
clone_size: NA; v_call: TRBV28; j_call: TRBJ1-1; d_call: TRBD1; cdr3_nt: TGTGCCAGCACCCGAACAGGGGGGAACACTGAAGCTTTCTTT; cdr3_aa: CASTRTGGNTEAFF
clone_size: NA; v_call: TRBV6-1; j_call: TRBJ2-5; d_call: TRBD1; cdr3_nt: TGTGCCAGCAGTGAAGACAGGGGGCTCCTAAAAGAGACCCAGTACTTC; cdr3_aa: CASSEDRGLLKETQYF
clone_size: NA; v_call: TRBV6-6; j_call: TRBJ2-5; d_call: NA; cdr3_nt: TGTGCCAGCAGTTACGTGTCCGTCGAAGAGACCCAGTACTTC; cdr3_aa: CASSYVSVEETQYF
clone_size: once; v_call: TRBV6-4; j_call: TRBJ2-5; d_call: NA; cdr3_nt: TGTGCCAGCAGCGAGGGGGAGAAAGAGACCCAGTACTTC; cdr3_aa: CASSEGEKETQYF
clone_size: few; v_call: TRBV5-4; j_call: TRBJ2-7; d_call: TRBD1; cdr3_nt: TGTGCCAGCAGCTTTGCACAGGGGGGAACTTACGAGCAGTACTTC; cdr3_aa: CASSFAQGGTYEQYF
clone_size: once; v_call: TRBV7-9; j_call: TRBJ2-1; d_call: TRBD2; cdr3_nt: TGTGCCAGCAGCCGGGGCAGCGGGATAACCAATGAGCAGTTCTTC; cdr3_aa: CASSRGSGITNEQFF
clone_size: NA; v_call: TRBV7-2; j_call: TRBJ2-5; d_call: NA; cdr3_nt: TGTGCCAGCAGCTCATTCGGTGGCCAAGAGACCCAGTACTTC; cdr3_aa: CASSSFGGQETQYF
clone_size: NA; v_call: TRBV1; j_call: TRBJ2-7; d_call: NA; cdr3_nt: TGCACCAGCAGCCAAGATCAAAATAGCGGGGGGGCCTTATACGAGCAGTACTTC; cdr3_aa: CTSSQDQNSGGALYEQYF
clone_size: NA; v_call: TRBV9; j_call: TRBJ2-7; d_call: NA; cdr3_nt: TGTGCCAGCAGCGTAGAAGGCGGCGAATCCTACGAGCAGTACTTC; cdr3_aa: CASSVEGGESYEQYF
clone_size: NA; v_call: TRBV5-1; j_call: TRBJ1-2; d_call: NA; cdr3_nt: TGCGCCAGCAGGGTAGAACAGGGCTATGGCTACACCTTC; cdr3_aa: CASRVEQGYGYTF
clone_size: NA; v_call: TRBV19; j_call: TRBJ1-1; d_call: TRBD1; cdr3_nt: TGTGCCAGTACCCAGGGACAGGGGATGAACACTGAAGCTTTCTTT; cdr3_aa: CASTQGQGMNTEAFF
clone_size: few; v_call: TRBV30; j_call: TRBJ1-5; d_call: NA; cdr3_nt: TGTGCCTGGAGTACAGGGACCAATCAGCCCCAGCATTTT; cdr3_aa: CAWSTGTNQPQHF
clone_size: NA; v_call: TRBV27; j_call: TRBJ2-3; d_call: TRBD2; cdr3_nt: TGTGCCAGCAGTTTATCGGGGACTAGCGGGGGGTATGGCACAGATACGCAGTATTTT; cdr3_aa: CASSLSGTSGGYGTDTQYF
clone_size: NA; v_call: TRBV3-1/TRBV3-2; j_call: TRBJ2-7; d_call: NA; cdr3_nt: TGTGCCAGCAGCCTACAGACAGGAACCTACGAGCAGTACTTC; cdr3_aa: CASSLQTGTYEQYF
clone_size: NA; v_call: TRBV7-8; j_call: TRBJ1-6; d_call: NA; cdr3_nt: TGTGCCAGCAGCGCAGGGAAAAGTGGTTCACCCCTCCACTTT; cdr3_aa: CASSAGKSGSPLHF
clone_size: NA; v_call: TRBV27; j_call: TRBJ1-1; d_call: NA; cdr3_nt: TGTGCCAGCAGTCCAAGCGGGTCACTTGAAGCTTTCTTT; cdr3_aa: CASSPSGSLEAFF
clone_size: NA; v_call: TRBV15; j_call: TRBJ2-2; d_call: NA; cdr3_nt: TGTGCCACCAGCAGAGATCGTACGAACACCGGGGAGCTGTTTTTT; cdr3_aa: CATSRDRTNTGELFF
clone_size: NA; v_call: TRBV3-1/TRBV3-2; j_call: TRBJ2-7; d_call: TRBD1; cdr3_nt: TGTGCCAGCAGCCAAGGACAGGGATCCGAGCAGTACTTC; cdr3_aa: CASSQGQGSEQYF
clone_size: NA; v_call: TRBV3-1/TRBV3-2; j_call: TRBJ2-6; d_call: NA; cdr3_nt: TGTGCCAGCAGCCAAGTCAGCTCTGGGGCCAACGTCCTGACTTTC; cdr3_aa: CASSQVSSGANVLTF
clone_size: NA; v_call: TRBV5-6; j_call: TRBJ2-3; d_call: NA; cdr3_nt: TGTGCCAGCAGCTTACACACAGGGACTATTGCGGGCCCCACAGATACGCAGTATTTT; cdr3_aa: CASSLHTGTIAGPTDTQYF
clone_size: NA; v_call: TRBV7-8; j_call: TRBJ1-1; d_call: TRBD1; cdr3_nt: TGTGCCAGCAGCTTAGGTCGGGGCCAGGGGGCTGGCACTGAAGCTTTCTTT; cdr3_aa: CASSLGRGQGAGTEAFF
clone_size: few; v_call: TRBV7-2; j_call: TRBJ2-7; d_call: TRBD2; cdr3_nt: TGTGCCAGCAGCACCTCGGGGGGAGGCTACGAGCAGTACTTC; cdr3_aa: CASSTSGGGYEQYF
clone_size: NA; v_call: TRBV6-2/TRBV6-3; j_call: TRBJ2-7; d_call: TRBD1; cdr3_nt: TGTGCCAGCAGTTACTCGGGACAGGGGTCCTACGAGCAGTACTTC; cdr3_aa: CASSYSGQGSYEQYF
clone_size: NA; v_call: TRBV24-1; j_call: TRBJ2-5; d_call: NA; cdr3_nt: TGTGCCACCAGTGATTTGGGTTTTAGGGGCCAGTACTTC; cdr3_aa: CATSDLGFRGQYF
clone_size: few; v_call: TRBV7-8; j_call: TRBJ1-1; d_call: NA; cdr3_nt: TGTGCCAGCAGCTTAGTAACCTTCCAGGGTGGGCGGAACACTGAAGCTTTCTTT; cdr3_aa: CASSLVTFQGGRNTEAFF
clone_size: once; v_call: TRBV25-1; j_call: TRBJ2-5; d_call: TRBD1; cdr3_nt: TGTGCCAGCAAAAGCCGGGACAGAAACCAAGAGACCCAGTACTTC; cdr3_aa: CASKSRDRNQETQYF
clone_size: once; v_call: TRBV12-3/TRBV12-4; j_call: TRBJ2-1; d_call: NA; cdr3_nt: TGTGCCAGCGGCCAAGCGAGTTACAATGAGCAGTTCTTC; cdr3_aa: CASGQASYNEQFF
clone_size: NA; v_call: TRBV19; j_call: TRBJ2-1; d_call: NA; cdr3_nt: TGTGCCAGTAGTATGTACAGGCCCCACTACAATGAGCAGTTCTTC; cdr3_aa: CASSMYRPHYNEQFF
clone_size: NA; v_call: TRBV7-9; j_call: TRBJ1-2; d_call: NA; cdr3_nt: TGTGCCAGCAGCTTTCCGGCTAACTATGGCTACACCTTC; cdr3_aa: CASSFPANYGYTF
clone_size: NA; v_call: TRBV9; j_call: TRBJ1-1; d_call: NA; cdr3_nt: TGTGCCAGCAGCACTAGTAGTAGTGAGACAGGCACTAACACTGAAGCTTTCTTT; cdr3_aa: CASSTSSSETGTNTEAFF
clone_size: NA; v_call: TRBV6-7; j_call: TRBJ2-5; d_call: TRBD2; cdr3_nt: TGTGCCACCGCTCCCCCCGGGGGGGAGACCCAGTACTTC; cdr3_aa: CATAPPGGETQYF
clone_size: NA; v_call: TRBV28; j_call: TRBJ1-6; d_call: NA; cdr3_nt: TGTGCCAGCAGTTCTCGGGGAGGGAGCTCACCCCTCCACTTT; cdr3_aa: CASSSRGGSSPLHF
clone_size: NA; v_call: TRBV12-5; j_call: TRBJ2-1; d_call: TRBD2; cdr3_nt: TGTGCTAGTGGTTTAGGGACTAGCGGCAAGAGCTCCTACAATGAGCAGTTCTTC; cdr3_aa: CASGLGTSGKSSYNEQFF
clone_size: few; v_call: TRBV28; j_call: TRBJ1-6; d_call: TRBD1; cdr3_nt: TGTGCCAGCAGCAGACCCGGGCAGGGGGCAGGAGAATCACCCCTCCACTTT; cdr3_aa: CASSRPGQGAGESPLHF
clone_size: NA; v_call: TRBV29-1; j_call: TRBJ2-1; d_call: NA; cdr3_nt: TGCAGCGCCATGGGGCAGGCCTACAATGAGCAGTTCTTC; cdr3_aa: CSAMGQAYNEQFF
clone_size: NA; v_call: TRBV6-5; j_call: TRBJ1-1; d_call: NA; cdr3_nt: TGTGCCAGCAGCGACCAGGGGCCCACTGAAGCTTTCTTT; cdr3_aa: CASSDQGPTEAFF
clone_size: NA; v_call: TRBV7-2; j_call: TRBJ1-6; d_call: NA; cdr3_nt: TGTGCCAGCAGCTTAATCGCGGGCGAGACACCCCTCCACTTT; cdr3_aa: CASSLIAGETPLHF
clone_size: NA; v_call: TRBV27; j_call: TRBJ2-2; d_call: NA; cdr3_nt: TGTGCCAGCAGTCGCCAAGGGGCCGCGGCGAACACCGGGGAGCTGTTTTTT; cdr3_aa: CASSRQGAAANTGELFF
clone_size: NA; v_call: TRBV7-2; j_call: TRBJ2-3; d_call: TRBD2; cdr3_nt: TGTGCCAGCAGCGTCTGGACTAGCGGCGGCACAGATACGCAGTATTTT; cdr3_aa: CASSVWTSGGTDTQYF
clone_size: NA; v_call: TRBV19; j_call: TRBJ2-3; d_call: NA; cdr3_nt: TGTGCCAGTAGTATTAATAGGCGGACTAGCACAGATACGCAGTATTTT; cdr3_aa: CASSINRRTSTDTQYF
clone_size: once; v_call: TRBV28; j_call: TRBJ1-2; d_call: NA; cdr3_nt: TGTGCCAGCAGACGAGACAGTAGCTACACCTTC; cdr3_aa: CASRRDSSYTF